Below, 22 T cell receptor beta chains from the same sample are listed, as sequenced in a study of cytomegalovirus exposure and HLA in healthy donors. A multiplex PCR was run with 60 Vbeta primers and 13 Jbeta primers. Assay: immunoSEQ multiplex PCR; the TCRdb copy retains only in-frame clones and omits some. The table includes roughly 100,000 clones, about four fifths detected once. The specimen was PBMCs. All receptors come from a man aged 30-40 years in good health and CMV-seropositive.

The CDR3 protein is CASPGSSYEQYF. CDR3 nucleotide sequence: TGTGCCAGTCCGGGGAGCTCCTACGAGCAGTACTTC. The chain is built from TRBV6-1 and TRBJ2-7, with a possible D match to TRBD2 (5 bases). V was pared by 9 bases and J by 0 bases, with 9 bases between. The germline V gene has CDR1 MNHNS and CDR2 SASEGT. The CDR3 totals 12 residues.

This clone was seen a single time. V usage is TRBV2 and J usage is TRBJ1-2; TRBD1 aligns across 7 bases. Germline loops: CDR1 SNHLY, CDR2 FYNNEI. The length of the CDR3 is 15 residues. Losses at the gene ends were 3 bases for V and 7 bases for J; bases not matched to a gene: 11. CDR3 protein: CASSDLPGGSSGYTF. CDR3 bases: TGTGCCAGCAGTGATTTGCCAGGGGGTAGTAGTGGCTACACCTTC.

CDR3 DNA: TGTGCCAGCAGTTTTTTTGGGACAGGGGAGGCCGGGGAGCTGTTTTTT. Amino acid sequence: CASSFFGTGEAGELFF. This chain links TRBV27 with TRBJ2-2, with 10 bases matching TRBD1. Germline CDR1 and CDR2: MNHEY and SMNVEV (reference sequence). The length of the CDR3 is 16 residues. Unmatched junction bases numbered 7, after V lost 3 bases and J lost 6 bases.

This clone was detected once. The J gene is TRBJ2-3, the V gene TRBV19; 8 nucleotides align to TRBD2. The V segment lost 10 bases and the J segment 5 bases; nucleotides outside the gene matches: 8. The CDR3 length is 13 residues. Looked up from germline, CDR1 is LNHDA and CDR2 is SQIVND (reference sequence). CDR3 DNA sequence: TGTGCCACCTCAAACGGGGGGGGAGATACGCAGTATTTT. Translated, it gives CATSNGGGDTQYF.

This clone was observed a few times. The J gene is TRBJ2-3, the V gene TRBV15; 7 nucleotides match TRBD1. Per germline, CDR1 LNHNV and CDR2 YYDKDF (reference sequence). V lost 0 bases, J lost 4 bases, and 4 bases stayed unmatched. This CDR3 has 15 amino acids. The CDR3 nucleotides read TGTGCCACCAGCAGAGAGTCGCAGGGGGCAGATACGCAGTATTTT. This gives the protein CATSRESQGADTQYF.

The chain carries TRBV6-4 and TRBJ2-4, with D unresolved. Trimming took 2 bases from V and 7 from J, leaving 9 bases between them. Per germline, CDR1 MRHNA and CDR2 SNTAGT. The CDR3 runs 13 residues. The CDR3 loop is CASSDDGWNIQYF. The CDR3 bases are TGTGCCAGCAGTGACGACGGGTGGAACATTCAGTACTTC.

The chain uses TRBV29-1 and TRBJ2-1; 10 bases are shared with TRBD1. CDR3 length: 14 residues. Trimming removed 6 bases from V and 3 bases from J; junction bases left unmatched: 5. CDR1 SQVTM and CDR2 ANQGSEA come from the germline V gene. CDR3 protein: CSVLGQGLYNEQFF. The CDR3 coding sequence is TGCAGCGTACTGGGACAGGGGCTCTACAATGAGCAGTTCTTC.

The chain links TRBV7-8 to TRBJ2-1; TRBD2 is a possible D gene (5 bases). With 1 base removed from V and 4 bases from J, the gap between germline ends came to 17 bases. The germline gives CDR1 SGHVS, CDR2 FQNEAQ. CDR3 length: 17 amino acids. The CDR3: CASSLVASSTPYNEQFF. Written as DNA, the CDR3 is TGTGCCAGCAGCTTAGTAGCGTCCAGCACCCCTTACAATGAGCAGTTCTTC.

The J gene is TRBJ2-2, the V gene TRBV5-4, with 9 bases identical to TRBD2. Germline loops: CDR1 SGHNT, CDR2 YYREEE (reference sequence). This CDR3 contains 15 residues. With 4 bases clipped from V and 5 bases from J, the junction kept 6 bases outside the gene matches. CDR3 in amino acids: CASSRGLAGTGELFF. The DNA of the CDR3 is TGTGCCAGCAGCCGAGGGCTAGCGGGAACCGGGGAGCTGTTTTTT.

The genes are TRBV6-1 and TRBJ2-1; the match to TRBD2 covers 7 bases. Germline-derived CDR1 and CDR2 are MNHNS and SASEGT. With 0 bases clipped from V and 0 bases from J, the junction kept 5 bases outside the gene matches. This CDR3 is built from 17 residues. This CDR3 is CASSEARGGSSYNEQFF. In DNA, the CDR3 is TGTGCCAGCAGTGAAGCGCGGGGCGGGAGCTCCTACAATGAGCAGTTCTTC.

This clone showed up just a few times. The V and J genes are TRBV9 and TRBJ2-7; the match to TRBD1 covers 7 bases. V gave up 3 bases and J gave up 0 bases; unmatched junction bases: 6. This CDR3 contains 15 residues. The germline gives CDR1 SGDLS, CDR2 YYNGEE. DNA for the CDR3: TGTGCCAGCAGCGAGGGAACAGGGGTCTCCTACGAGCAGTACTTC. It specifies CASSEGTGVSYEQYF.

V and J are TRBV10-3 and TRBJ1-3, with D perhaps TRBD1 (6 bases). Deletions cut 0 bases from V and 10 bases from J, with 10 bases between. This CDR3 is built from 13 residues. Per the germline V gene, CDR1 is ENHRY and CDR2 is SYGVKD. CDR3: CAISESGQLTIYF. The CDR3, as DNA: TGTGCCATCAGTGAGTCGGGACAATTGACCATATATTTT.

The CDR3 DNA reads as TGCGCCAGCAGCCAAGATAGGACTCTCCAAGAGACCCAGTACTTC. Its protein is CASSQDRTLQETQYF. The chain recombines TRBV4-1 with TRBJ2-5; the D gene is possibly TRBD2 (5 bases). Germline lookup yields CDR1 MGHRA and CDR2 YSYEKL. V was trimmed by 0 bases and J by 1 base, leaving 9 bases between them. The CDR3 extends over 15 amino acids.

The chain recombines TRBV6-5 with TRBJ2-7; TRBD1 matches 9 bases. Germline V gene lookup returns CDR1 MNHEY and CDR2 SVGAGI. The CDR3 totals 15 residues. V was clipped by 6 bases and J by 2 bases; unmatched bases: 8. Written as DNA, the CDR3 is TGTGCCAGCAGCCGCGGGACAGGGATAACCTACGAGCAGTACTTC. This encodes CASSRGTGITYEQYF.

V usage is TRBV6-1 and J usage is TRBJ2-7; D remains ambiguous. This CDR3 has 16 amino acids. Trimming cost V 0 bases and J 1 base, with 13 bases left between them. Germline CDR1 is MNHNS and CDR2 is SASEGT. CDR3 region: CASSEAPLSDSYEQYF. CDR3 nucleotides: TGTGCCAGCAGTGAAGCGCCTTTGTCAGATTCCTACGAGCAGTACTTC.

CDR3 nucleotides: TGTGCCAGCAGGATTCAGGGGTCCCGGGAAGGGGGGGGCAATGAGCAGTTCTTC. Translated, it gives CASRIQGSREGGGNEQFF. The gene calls are TRBV7-9 and TRBJ2-1, with TRBD2 as a possible D gene (7 bases). Trimming took off 6 bases at V and 6 bases at J, with 27 bases between the two ends. Per germline, CDR1 SEHNR and CDR2 FQNEAQ (reference sequence). CDR3 length: 18 residues.

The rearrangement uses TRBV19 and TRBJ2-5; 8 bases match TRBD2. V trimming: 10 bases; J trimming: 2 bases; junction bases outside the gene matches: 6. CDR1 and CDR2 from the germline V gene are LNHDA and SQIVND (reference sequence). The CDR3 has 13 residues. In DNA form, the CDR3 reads TGTGCCACCCGACTAGCGCCTCAAGAGACCCAGTACTTC. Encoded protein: CATRLAPQETQYF.

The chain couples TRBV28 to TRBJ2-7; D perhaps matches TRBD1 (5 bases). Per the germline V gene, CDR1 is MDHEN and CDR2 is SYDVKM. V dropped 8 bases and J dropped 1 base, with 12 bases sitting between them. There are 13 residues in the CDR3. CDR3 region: CASEQDKSYEQYF. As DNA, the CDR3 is TGTGCCAGCGAACAGGACAAATCCTACGAGCAGTACTTC.

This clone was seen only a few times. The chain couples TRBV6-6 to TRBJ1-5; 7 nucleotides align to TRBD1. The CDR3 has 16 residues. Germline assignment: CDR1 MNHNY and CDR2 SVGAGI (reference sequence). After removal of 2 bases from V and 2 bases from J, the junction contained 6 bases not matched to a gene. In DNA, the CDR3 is TGTGCCAGCAGTTACATGGCAGGGGGGCGCAATCAGCCCCAGCATTTT. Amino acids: CASSYMAGGRNQPQHF.

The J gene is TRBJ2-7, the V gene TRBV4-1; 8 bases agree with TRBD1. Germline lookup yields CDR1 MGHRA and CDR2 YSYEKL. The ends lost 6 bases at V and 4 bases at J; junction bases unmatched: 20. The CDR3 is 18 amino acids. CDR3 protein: CASRQTPRAGTGKYEQYF. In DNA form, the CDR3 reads TGCGCCAGCAGACAGACCCCGAGAGCCGGGACAGGAAAATACGAGCAGTACTTC.

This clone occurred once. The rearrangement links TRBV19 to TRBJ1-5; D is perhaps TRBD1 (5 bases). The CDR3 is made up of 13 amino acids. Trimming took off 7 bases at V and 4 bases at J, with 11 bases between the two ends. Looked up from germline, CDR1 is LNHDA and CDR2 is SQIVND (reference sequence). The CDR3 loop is CASTGFTNQPQHF. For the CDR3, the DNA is TGTGCCAGTACAGGGTTTACTAATCAGCCCCAGCATTTT.

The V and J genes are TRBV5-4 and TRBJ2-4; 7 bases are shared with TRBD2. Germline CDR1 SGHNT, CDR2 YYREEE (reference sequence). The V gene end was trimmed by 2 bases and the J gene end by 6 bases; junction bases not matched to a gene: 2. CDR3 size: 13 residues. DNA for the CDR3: TGTGCCAGCAGCTTTGGGGGGGGAAACATTCAGTACTTC. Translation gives CASSFGGGNIQYF.